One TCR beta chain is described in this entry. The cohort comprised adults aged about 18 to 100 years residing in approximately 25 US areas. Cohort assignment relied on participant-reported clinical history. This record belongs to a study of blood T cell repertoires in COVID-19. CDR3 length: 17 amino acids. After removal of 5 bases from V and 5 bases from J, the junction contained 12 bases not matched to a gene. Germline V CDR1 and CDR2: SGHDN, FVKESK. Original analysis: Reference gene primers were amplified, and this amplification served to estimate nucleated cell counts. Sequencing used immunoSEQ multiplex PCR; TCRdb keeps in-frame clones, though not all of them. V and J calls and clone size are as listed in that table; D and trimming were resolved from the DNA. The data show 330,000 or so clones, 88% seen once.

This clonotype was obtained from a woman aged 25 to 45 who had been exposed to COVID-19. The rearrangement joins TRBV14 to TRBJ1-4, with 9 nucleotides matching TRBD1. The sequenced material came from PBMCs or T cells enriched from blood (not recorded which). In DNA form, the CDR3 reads TGTGCCAGCAGCACGGGGGACAGGGTCATCCGCAATGAAAAACTGTTTTTT. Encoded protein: CASSTGDRVIRNEKLFF.